The next 9 T cell receptor beta chains were all read from a single sample in a study of blood T cell repertoires in COVID-19. This table comes from immunoSEQ multiplex PCR, and its TCRdb copy is limited to in-frame clones, with some not included. The sample lists tens of thousands of clones; over 60% were seen once. Material: peripheral blood. The receptors were gathered from a woman older than 75 with active or convalescent COVID-19.

The chain is built from TRBV3-1 (or the pseudogene TRBV3-2) and TRBJ2-6; a weak D match, TRBD2 (6 bases). Germline CDR1 and CDR2: LGHDT and YNNKEL (reference sequence). The CDR3 contains 17 residues. Trimming removed 2 bases from V and 4 bases from J, with 15 bases in between. CDR3 region: CASSQFSGVGGANVLTF. CDR3 in DNA: TGTGCCAGCAGCCAATTCTCGGGGGTGGGGGGGGCCAACGTCCTGACTTTC.

The rearrangement links TRBV7-2 to TRBJ1-6; D not resolved. Trimming took off 1 base at V and 12 bases at J, with 7 bases between the two ends. Per the germline V gene, CDR1 is SGHTA and CDR2 is FQGNSA. CDR3 size: 12 residues. The CDR3 DNA follows: TGTGCCAGCAGCTTAGATGAGTTACCCCTCCACTTT. This gives the protein CASSLDELPLHF.

Remarks on this clone: Compared with germline, one end of the junction differs, possibly owing to a read error. This chain links TRBV6-4 with TRBJ1-2, with TRBD1 matching 8 bases. Germline lookup yields CDR1 MRHNA and CDR2 SNTAGT. CDR3 size: 12 residues. The CDR3 DNA sequence: TGTGCCAGCAGCGGGACAGGAAGGTCACTTCACTTC. It specifies CASSGTGRSLHF.

V usage is TRBV28 and J usage is TRBJ1-2; perhaps TRBD1 as D (5 bases). V lost 6 bases to trimming and J lost 6 bases, with 14 bases between them. In germline, CDR1 is MDHEN, CDR2 SYDVKM. The CDR3 has 13 residues. The CDR3 loop is CASRSPGGDGYTF. The CDR3 coding sequence is TGTGCCAGCAGATCCCCTGGGGGGGATGGCTACACCTTC.

The chain is built from TRBV6-5 and TRBJ2-2; D ambiguous. The CDR3 runs to 12 residues. Germline V gene data show CDR1 as MNHEY and CDR2 as SVGAGI. V was clipped by 6 bases and J by 4 bases, with 6 bases between them. The CDR3, as DNA: TGTGCCAGCAGCGGGTTCACCGGGGAGCTGTTTTTT. Its protein product is CASSGFTGELFF.

The chain is built from TRBV27 and TRBJ1-5; 7 bases agree with TRBD1. The junction had 7 bases not matched to a gene; V was cut back by 5 bases and J by 6 bases. Germline lookup yields CDR1 MNHEY and CDR2 SMNVEV (reference sequence). This CDR3 contains 14 residues. CDR3 sequence reads: CASSIRQGRQPQHF. The CDR3 DNA reads as TGTGCCAGCAGTATAAGACAGGGCCGTCAGCCCCAGCATTTT.

The J gene is TRBJ1-2, the V gene TRBV6-5, with 8 positions matching TRBD1. The CDR3 covers 15 residues. The V and J ends lost 6 bases and 1 base, in that order; junction bases with no gene match: 7. From germline, CDR1 is MNHEY and CDR2 SVGAGI. This CDR3 reads CASRAQGELNYGYTF. As DNA, the CDR3 is TGTGCCAGCAGGGCACAGGGGGAACTTAACTATGGCTACACCTTC.

The sample holds one count of this clone. J is TRBJ1-4 and V is TRBV5-4, with D unclear. CDR3 length: 17 residues. In germline, CDR1 is SGHNT, CDR2 YYREEE (reference sequence). V was cut by 4 bases and J by 8 bases, with 24 bases left in between. The DNA for the CDR3 is TGTGCCAGCAGCGCCGACCAGAACCAGGCAATCGGCGAAAAACTGTTTTTT. Residues: CASSADQNQAIGEKLFF. Based on the CDR3 plus reference TRBV5-4 and TRBJ1-4, the full variable domain is ETGVTQSPTHLIKTRGQQVTLRCSSQSGHNTVSWYQQALGQGPQFIFQYYREEENGRGNFPPRFSGLQFPNYSSELNVNALELDDSALYLCASSADQNQAIGEKLFFGSGTQLSVL.

This chain links TRBV9 with TRBJ2-2; possible D gene TRBD1, 5 bases. Trimming cost V 4 bases and J 2 bases, with 12 bases left between them. Germline V lookup: CDR1 SGDLS, CDR2 YYNGEE. CDR3 length equals 15 residues. The CDR3 region has the DNA TGTGCCAGCAGCCTAGACAGTTTAAACACCGGGGAGCTGTTTTTT. Translated: CASSLDSLNTGELFF.